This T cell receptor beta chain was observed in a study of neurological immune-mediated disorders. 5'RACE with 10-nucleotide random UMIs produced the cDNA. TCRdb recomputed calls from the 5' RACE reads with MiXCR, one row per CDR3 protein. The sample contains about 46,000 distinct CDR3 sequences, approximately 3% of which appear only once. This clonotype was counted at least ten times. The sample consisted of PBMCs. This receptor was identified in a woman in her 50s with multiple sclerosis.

CDR3 region: CASSSQASTDTQYF. The DNA of the CDR3 is TGTGCCAGCAGCTCACAGGCTAGCACAGATACGCAGTATTTT. The chain carries TRBV7-2 and TRBJ2-3; a possible D gene is TRBD1 (5 bases). Germline loops: CDR1 SGHTA, CDR2 FQGNSA. V dropped 4 bases and J dropped 0 bases, with 8 bases sitting between them. The CDR3 totals 14 residues.